This TCR beta chain emerged from a study of shared clonotypes between healthy human individuals. Naive CD8 isolation took CD45RO-negative cells positively selected for CCR7 and excluded terminally differentiated effector memory CD45RA+ cells. The method was immunoSEQ multiplex PCR; TCRdb's version includes in-frame clones alone and lacks a portion of them. Of about 680,000 clones in the sample, about 91% were seen once. This clonotype was sampled from a man in his thirties or forties in good health. Specimen: naive CD8+ T cells sorted from blood.

CDR3 in DNA: TGTGCCTGGACGACGGGACAGGGGGCAACGGAGCAGTACTTC. Its protein is CAWTTGQGATEQYF. The chain is built from TRBV30 and TRBJ2-7; 12 bases are shared with TRBD1. The germline V gene has CDR1 GTSNPN and CDR2 SVGIG (reference sequence). This CDR3 has 14 residues. J gave up 7 bases and V 4 bases, and 8 bases lay outside the gene matches.